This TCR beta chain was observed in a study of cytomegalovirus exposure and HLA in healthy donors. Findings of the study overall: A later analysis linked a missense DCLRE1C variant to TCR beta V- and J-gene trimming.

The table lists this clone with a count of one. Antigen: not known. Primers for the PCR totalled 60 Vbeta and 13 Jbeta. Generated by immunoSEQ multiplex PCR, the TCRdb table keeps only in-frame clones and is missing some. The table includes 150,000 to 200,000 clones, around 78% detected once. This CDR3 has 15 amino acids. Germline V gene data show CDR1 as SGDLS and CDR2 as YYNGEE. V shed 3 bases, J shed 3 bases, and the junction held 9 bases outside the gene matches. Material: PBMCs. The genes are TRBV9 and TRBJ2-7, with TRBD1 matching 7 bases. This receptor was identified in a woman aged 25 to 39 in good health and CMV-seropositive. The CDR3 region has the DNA TGTGCCAGCAGCGCGGCAGCGGCAGGGGGCTACGAGCAGTACTTC. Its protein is CASSAAAAGGYEQYF.